This T cell receptor beta chain emerged from a study of cytomegalovirus exposure and HLA in healthy donors. Note on this clone: Its target is not known.

General study points: With further analysis later on, most CMV-associated TCR beta chains appeared HLA-restricted. Donor immune exposure was known only as CMV serostatus.

The PCR contained 60 Vbeta and 13 Jbeta primers. TCRdb's copy holds only in-frame clones and misses some; the assay was immunoSEQ multiplex PCR. The sample records about 210,000 clones, under 85% being singletons. Trimming removed 6 bases from V and 5 bases from J, with 17 bases in between. The CDR3 is 15 amino acids. Per the germline V gene, CDR1 is LGHNT and CDR2 is FRNRAP. The TCR was taken from a woman between 50 and 59 years old in good health and CMV-seropositive. V is TRBV12-5 and J is TRBJ1-5; D is unresolved. The sample comprised PBMCs. This CDR3 is CASGEGRGSDQPQHF. CDR3 nucleotide sequence: TGTGCTAGTGGGGAGGGTCGGGGTTCCGATCAGCCCCAGCATTTT. Drawing the rest from reference TRBV12-5 and TRBJ1-5, the complete variable domain is DARVTQTPRHKVTEMGQEVTMRCQPILGHNTVFWYRQTMMQGLELLAYFRNRAPLDDSGMPKDRFSAEMPDATLATLKIQPSEPRDSAVYFCASGEGRGSDQPQHFGDGTRLSIL.